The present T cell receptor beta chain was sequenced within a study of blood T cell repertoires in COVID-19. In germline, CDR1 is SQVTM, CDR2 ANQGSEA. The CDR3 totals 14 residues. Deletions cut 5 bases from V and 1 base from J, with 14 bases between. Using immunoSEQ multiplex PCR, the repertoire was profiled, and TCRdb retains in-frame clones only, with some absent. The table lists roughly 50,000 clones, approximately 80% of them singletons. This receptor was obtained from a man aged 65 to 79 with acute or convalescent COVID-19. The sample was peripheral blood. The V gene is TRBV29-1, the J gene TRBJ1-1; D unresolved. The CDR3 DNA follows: TGCAGCGTTTTGATCACACAGTCGAACACTGAAGCTTTCTTT. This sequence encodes CSVLITQSNTEAFF. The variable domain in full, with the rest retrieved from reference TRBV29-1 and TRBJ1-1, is SAVISQKPSRDICQRGTSLTIQCQVDSQVTMMFWYRQQPGQSLTLIATANQGSEATYESGFVIDKFPISRPNLTFSTLTVSNMSPEDSSIYLCSVLITQSNTEAFFGQGTRLTVV.